Listed below are T cell receptor beta chains from one sample, sequenced in a study of CD4+ T cells in melanoma. Data came from immunoSEQ multiplex PCR; TCRdb stores just in-frame clones and leaves some out. The table includes 110,000 to 150,000 clones, roughly 91% detected once. These receptors were obtained from a human donor with melanoma. The CDR3 runs from the conserved cysteine through the conserved F or W. Each record gives: V gene, J gene, D gene, clone size, CDR3 DNA, CDR3 protein. A D gene is named only where the DNA matches it firmly. Clone size is stated in some rows and not others, as once, few, many or a class when expanded.

v_call: TRBV19; j_call: TRBJ2-1; d_call: TRBD2; clone_size: -; cdr3_nt: TGTGCCAGTAGTACACCTCGGGGGGACTACAATGAGCAGTTCTTC; cdr3_aa: CASSTPRGDYNEQFF
v_call: TRBV29-1; j_call: TRBJ1-1; d_call: TRBD1; clone_size: few; cdr3_nt: TGCAGCGTTGGAATGGGCTCGGGACAGGGGGGGAACACTGAAGCTTTCTTT; cdr3_aa: CSVGMGSGQGGNTEAFF
v_call: TRBV5-1; j_call: TRBJ2-1; d_call: -; clone_size: once; cdr3_nt: TGCGCCAGCAGCTTGGTTCAGGGGAATGAGCAGTTCTTC; cdr3_aa: CASSLVQGNEQFF
v_call: TRBV10-1; j_call: TRBJ2-1; d_call: -; clone_size: -; cdr3_nt: TGCGCCAGCAGTGAGACGGACGGCGGGTCCTACAATGAGCAGTTCTTC; cdr3_aa: CASSETDGGSYNEQFF
v_call: TRBV7-3; j_call: TRBJ1-2; d_call: TRBD1; clone_size: -; cdr3_nt: TGTGCCAGCAGCTCTAGACAGGGAAGAGGTCATGGCTACACCTTC; cdr3_aa: CASSSRQGRGHGYTF
v_call: TRBV6-5; j_call: TRBJ2-2; d_call: -; clone_size: -; cdr3_nt: TGTGCCAGCAGTTACTCGAACCGGGGGACCGGGGAGCTGTTTTTT; cdr3_aa: CASSYSNRGTGELFF
v_call: TRBV30; j_call: TRBJ2-2; d_call: TRBD2; clone_size: -; cdr3_nt: TGTGCCTGGAGTGTCACCCGGACTAGCGCGACCACCGGGGAGCTGTTTTTT; cdr3_aa: CAWSVTRTSATTGELFF
v_call: TRBV2; j_call: TRBJ2-2; d_call: TRBD1; clone_size: -; cdr3_nt: TGTGCCAGCAGCGACAGGGCTACCGGGGAGCTGTTTTTT; cdr3_aa: CASSDRATGELFF
v_call: TRBV5-8; j_call: TRBJ1-1; d_call: -; clone_size: -; cdr3_nt: TGTGCCAGCAGCTTGGTGCCAGAACTGAACACTGAAGCTTTCTTT; cdr3_aa: CASSLVPELNTEAFF
v_call: TRBV27; j_call: TRBJ2-7; d_call: TRBD2; clone_size: -; cdr3_nt: TGTGCCAGCAGTTCGATAGCGGGGGCGACCTACGAGCAGTACTTC; cdr3_aa: CASSSIAGATYEQYF
v_call: TRBV5-1; j_call: TRBJ1-5; d_call: -; clone_size: -; cdr3_nt: TGCGCCAGCAGCCTGGGAGATTTCGGGAATCAGCCCCAGCATTTT; cdr3_aa: CASSLGDFGNQPQHF
v_call: TRBV18; j_call: TRBJ1-1; d_call: -; clone_size: -; cdr3_nt: TGTGCCAGCTCACCAGCGGTAGGGGGCACTGAAGCTTTCTTT; cdr3_aa: CASSPAVGGTEAFF
v_call: TRBV7-9; j_call: TRBJ2-7; d_call: -; clone_size: -; cdr3_nt: TGTGCCAGCAGCTTAGGATCGGTAGGGCAGTACTTC; cdr3_aa: CASSLGSVGQYF
v_call: TRBV2; j_call: TRBJ1-5; d_call: -; clone_size: -; cdr3_nt: TGTGCCAGCAGTGAAGCGGTAAACAATCAGCCCCAGCATTTT; cdr3_aa: CASSEAVNNQPQHF
v_call: TRBV5-5; j_call: TRBJ1-5; d_call: -; clone_size: -; cdr3_nt: TGTGCCAGCAGCCCCCGTCCGGCGTCCGGGCAGCCCCAGCATTTT; cdr3_aa: CASSPRPASGQPQHF
v_call: TRBV5-4; j_call: TRBJ1-2; d_call: TRBD1; clone_size: -; cdr3_nt: TGTGCCAGCGGACAGGGAGGATCCTATGGCTACACCTTC; cdr3_aa: CASGQGGSYGYTF